This TCR beta chain was recovered during a study of blood T cell repertoires in COVID-19. The overall study: Samples representing acute and convalescent COVID-19 were sourced from the United States, Italy and Spain. The analysed material was cDNA or gDNA that came from T cells, B-cell-depleted T cells, or PBMCs.

The CDR3 sequence is 15 residues long. Trimming removed 1 base from V and 8 bases from J; junction bases left unmatched: 8. CDR1 and CDR2 from the germline V gene are SGHDT and YYEEEE. In the study's own analysis: Amplified reference gene primers provided the basis for estimating nucleated cell counts. Here immunoSEQ multiplex PCR was the method, and the copy in TCRdb shows in-frame clones only, minus some. V and J calls and clone size are those listed in that table; D and trimming were worked out from the DNA. The table has around 150,000 clones, 60% to 85% seen once. The source of this sequence is a man aged 50 or older with acute or convalescent COVID-19. The chain couples TRBV5-6 to TRBJ1-4, with 7 bases fitting TRBD1. Specimen: peripheral blood. CDR3: CASSLSGQAGEKLFF. The CDR3 nucleotides are TGTGCCAGCAGCTTGTCCGGACAGGCGGGAGAAAAACTGTTTTTT. The full variable domain, in which reference TRBV5-6 and TRBJ1-4 provide the parts outside the CDR3, is DAGVTQSPTHLIKTRGQQVTLRCSPKSGHDTVSWYQQALGQGPQFIFQYYEEEERQRGNFPDRFSGHQFPNYSSELNVNALLLGDSALYLCASSLSGQAGEKLFFGSGTQLSVL.